This T cell receptor beta chain emerged from a study of T-cell reconstitution after alpha-beta-depleted transplantation in children. Preparation of the TCRbeta library involved a method that used unique molecular identifiers. Each CDR3 protein gets one entry after TCRdb re-called the PCR reads with MiXCR. This table has 700,000 to 950,000 distinct CDR3 sequences, about 16% appearing once. This clonotype was observed a handful of times. V was cut by 2 bases and J by 5 bases, with 16 bases left in between. The CDR3 is 16 residues long. In germline, CDR1 is MNHEY, CDR2 SMNVEV (reference sequence). The sequence derives from a male patient aged 10 to 17 who had a stem cell transplant for acute lymphoblastic leukemia, so the T cells may come from the graft donor. The source was PBMCs, mostly from graft donor cells, collected 360 days after TCRalphabeta/CD19-depleted stem cell transplant. The chain has TRBV27 and TRBJ2-1; either TRBD1 or TRBD2 may supply D (6 bases each). CDR3 in DNA: TGTGCCAGCAGTTTAAATGGAGGGGGGACAAACAATGAGCAGTTCTTC. This sequence encodes CASSLNGGGTNNEQFF.